This T cell receptor (beta chain) was obtained from a study of blood T cell repertoires in COVID-19. Study-level information: Specimens from acute and convalescent COVID-19 originated in the United States, Italy and Spain. T cells, B-cell-depleted T cells, or PBMCs provided the cDNA or gDNA that served as material.

CDR3 length equals 16 residues. The germline V gene encodes CDR1 KGHSH and CDR2 LQKENI. Trimming shortened V by 9 bases and J by 4 bases, and 22 bases separated the two germline ends. As originally analysed: Nucleated cell counts were estimated from reference gene primer amplification. Data came from immunoSEQ multiplex PCR; TCRdb stores just in-frame clones and leaves some out. That table gives V, J and clone size, and the DNA gave D and trimming. Counted here are more than 55,000 clones, more than 80% occurring once; the ten biggest clones make up 1% to 1.5%. The chain carries TRBV18 and TRBJ1-3; D is possibly TRBD1 (5 bases). The origin of this receptor is a woman older than 75 with acute or convalescent COVID-19. Sequencing input: peripheral blood. CDR3 protein: CASGVGGPLAGNTIYF. CDR3 sequence (DNA): TGTGCCAGTGGCGTGGGGGGACCCTTGGCCGGAAACACCATATATTTT.